The TCR beta chain under discussion was sequenced for a study of T cell responses to AZD1222 COVID-19 vaccine. The study, taken as a whole, reports: Repertoires were obtained solely post-peak T cell response. Baseline testing showed seropositivity in only six AZD1222 recipients. Receipt of two AZD1222 doses was followed by a rise in Spike-specific TCR breadth and depth.

Libraries were prepared by immunoSEQ multiplex PCR; TCRdb keeps only in-frame clonotypes and omits some of them. The sample has 100,000 to 150,000 clones, just over 85% seen once. This CDR3 has 14 residues. Germline V gene lookup returns CDR1 MGHRA and CDR2 YSYEKL. Trimming cost V 1 base and J 6 bases, with 9 bases left between them. This clone was seen a single time. Its antigen is undetermined. The V call is TRBV4-1, the J call TRBJ1-4; D is unclear. The clonotype originates from an adult in good health. The source material was peripheral blood, sampled on day 0 of MenACWY control vaccination. The chain's CDR3 is CASSQAPVYEKLFF. The DNA for the CDR3 is TGCGCCAGCAGCCAAGCTCCGGTTTATGAAAAACTGTTTTTT.